One and the same sample provided the 7 T cell receptor beta chains below, sequenced in a study of identical twins. TCRdb ran MiXCR on the 5' RACE reads and lists one entry per CDR3 protein. The table includes 750,000 to 950,000 distinct CDR3 sequences, approximately 13% detected once. Separately, the same data were catalogued under a study of yellow fever vaccine responses in identical twins.

The sample comprised PBMCs. These receptors came from a woman aged 18-29 years in good health.

This clonotype was observed a few times. The chain is built from TRBV4-1 and TRBJ2-3, with TRBD2 matching over 11 bases. The V gene's germline CDR1 is MGHRA and CDR2 YSYEKL. The CDR3 consists of 17 residues. After removal of 2 bases from V and 0 bases from J, the junction contained 4 bases not matched to a gene. In DNA, the CDR3 is TGCGCCAGCAGCCAACTAGCGGGGGGCCCTAGCACAGATACGCAGTATTTT. Translated: CASSQLAGGPSTDTQYF.

This clonotype was observed a handful of times. The V call is TRBV10-3, the J call TRBJ1-1; 7 bases are shared with TRBD1. This CDR3 contains 13 residues. Germline trimming cut 6 bases from V and 5 bases from J; bases unmatched to any gene: 6. Germline V CDR1 and CDR2: ENHRY, SYGVKD. CDR3 protein: CAIRGTVLTEAFF. The CDR3 bases are TGTGCCATCAGGGGGACAGTTCTTACTGAAGCTTTCTTT.

This rearrangement joins TRBV29-1 to TRBJ2-3; D perhaps matches TRBD2 (6 bases). The CDR3 runs to 11 residues. Germline V gives CDR1 SQVTM, CDR2 ANQGSEA. In DNA, the CDR3 is TGCGTCTCCGGGAGTCCAGATACGCAGTATTTT. It translates to CVSGSPDTQYF.

In this sample, this clonotype turned up a few times. The genes are TRBV6-5 and TRBJ2-2; D is unresolved. CDR3 length: 16 amino acids. In germline, CDR1 is MNHEY, CDR2 SVGAGI. The V gene lost 1 base and the J gene lost 3 bases, with 12 bases spanning the gap. CDR3 nucleotides: TGTGCCAGCAGTTACTTCGGGTTTTGGGACACCGGGGAGCTGTTTTTT. Amino acids: CASSYFGFWDTGELFF.

In this sample, this clonotype turned up many times. The CDR3 DNA reads TGTGCCAGCAGCCGGACTAGCGGGGGGCTATCAGATACGCAGTATTTT. Its protein product is CASSRTSGGLSDTQYF. The genes are TRBV7-9 and TRBJ2-3; 14 bases are shared with TRBD2. Germline V gene sequence: CDR1 SEHNR, CDR2 FQNEAQ (reference sequence). J gave up 4 bases and V 5 bases, and 5 bases lay outside the gene matches. The CDR3 length is 16 residues. Supplemented by reference TRBV7-9 and TRBJ2-3, the full variable domain reads DTGVSQNPRHKITKRGQNVTFRCDPISEHNRLYWYRQTLGQGPEFLTYFQNEAQLEKSRLLSDRFSAERPKGSFSTLEIQRTEQGDSAMYLCASSRTSGGLSDTQYFGPGTRLTVL.

This clonotype was picked up a small number of times. This rearrangement joins TRBV5-1 to TRBJ1-1; 9 bases are a match to TRBD1. Trimming took 4 bases from V and 4 from J; bases not matched to a gene: 8. The CDR3 is 15 amino acids. Germline V lookup: CDR1 SGHRS, CDR2 YFSETQ. The CDR3 loop is CASSAQTGGVTEAFF. The CDR3 DNA reads as TGCGCCAGCAGCGCGCAGACAGGGGGTGTCACTGAAGCTTTCTTT.

This clonotype was seen a few times. The genes are TRBV5-1 and TRBJ2-7; tentative D call: TRBD2 (5 bases). Per the germline V gene, CDR1 is SGHRS and CDR2 is YFSETQ. The V gene lost 4 bases and the J gene lost 2 bases, with 19 bases spanning the gap. This CDR3 is 16 amino acids long. For the CDR3, the DNA is TGCGCCAGCAGCCTACCTGACTACCATATCGCCTACGAGCAGTACGTC. It specifies CASSLPDYHIAYEQYV.